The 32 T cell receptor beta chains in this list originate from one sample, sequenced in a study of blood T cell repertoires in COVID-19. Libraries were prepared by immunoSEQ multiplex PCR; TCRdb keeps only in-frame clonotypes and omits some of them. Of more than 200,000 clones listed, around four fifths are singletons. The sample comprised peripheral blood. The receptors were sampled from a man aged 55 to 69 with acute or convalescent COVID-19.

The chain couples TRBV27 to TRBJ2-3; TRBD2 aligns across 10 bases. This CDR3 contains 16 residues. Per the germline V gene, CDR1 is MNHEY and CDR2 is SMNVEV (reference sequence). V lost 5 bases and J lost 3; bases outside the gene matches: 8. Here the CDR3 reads CASSEILAGKTDTQYF. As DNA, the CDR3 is TGTGCCAGCAGTGAAATACTAGCGGGGAAGACAGATACGCAGTATTTT.

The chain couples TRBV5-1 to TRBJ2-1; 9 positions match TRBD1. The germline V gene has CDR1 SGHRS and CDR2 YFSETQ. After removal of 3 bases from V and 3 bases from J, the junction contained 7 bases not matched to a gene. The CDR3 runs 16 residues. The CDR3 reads CASSSAGQGIYNEQFF. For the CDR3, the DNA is TGCGCCAGCAGCTCGGCTGGACAGGGGATCTACAATGAGCAGTTCTTC.

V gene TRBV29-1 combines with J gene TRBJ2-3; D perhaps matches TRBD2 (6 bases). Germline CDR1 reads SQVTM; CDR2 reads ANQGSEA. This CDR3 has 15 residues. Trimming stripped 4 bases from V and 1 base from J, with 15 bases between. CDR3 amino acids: CSVAKRVGGTDTQYF. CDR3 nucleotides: TGCAGCGTTGCAAAGCGGGTGGGAGGCACAGATACGCAGTATTTT.

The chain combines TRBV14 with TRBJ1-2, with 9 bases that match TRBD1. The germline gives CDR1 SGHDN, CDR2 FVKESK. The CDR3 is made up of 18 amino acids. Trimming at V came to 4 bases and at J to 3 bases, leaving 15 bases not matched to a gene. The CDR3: CASSPSGTGSQAYYGYTF. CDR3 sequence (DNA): TGTGCCAGCAGCCCCTCCGGGACAGGGTCCCAGGCCTACTATGGCTACACCTTC.

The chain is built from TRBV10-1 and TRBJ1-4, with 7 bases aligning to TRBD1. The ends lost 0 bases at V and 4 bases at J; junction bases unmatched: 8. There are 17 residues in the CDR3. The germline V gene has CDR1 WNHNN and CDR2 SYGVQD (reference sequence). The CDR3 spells CASSESQGVELNEKLFF. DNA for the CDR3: TGCGCCAGCAGTGAGTCTCAGGGGGTAGAGCTTAATGAAAAACTGTTTTTT.

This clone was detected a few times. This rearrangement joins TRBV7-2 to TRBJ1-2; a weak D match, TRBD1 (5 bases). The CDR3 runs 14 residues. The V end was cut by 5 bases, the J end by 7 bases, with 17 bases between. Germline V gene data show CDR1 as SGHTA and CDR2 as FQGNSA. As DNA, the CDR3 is TGTGCCAGCAGCGCCAATACGGGGAGGGGTGGCTACACCTTC. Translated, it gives CASSANTGRGGYTF.

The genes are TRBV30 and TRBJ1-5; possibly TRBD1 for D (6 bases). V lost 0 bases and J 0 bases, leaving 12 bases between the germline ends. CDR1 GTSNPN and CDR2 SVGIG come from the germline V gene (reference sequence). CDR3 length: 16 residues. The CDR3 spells CAWSVGWGLSNQPQHF. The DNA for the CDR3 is TGTGCCTGGAGTGTAGGTTGGGGGCTTAGCAATCAGCCCCAGCATTTT.

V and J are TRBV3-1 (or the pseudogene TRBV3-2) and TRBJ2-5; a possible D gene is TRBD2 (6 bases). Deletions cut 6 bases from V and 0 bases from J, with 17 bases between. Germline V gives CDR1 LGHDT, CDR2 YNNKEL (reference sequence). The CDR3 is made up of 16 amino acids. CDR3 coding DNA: TGTGCCAGCAGTCCTAGGGGAGGTAGTTACCAAGAGACCCAGTACTTC. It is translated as CASSPRGGSYQETQYF.

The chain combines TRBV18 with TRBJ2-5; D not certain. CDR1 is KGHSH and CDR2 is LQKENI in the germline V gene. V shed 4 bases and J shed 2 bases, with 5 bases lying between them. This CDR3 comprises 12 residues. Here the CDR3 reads CASSLSQETQYF. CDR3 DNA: TGTGCCAGCTCACTCAGTCAAGAGACCCAGTACTTC.

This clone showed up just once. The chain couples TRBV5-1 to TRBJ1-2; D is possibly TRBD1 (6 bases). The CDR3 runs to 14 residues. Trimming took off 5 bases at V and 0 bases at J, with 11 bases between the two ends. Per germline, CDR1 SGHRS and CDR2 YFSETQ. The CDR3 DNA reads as TGCGCCAGCAGGGCTGACAGGACTAACTATGGCTACACCTTC. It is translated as CASRADRTNYGYTF.

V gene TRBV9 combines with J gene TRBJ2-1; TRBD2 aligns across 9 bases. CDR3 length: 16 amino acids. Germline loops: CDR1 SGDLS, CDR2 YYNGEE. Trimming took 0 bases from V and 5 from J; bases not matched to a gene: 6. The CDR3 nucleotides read TGTGCCAGCAGCGTAGTGTCAGCGGGGGGTGACAATGAGCAGTTCTTC. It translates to CASSVVSAGGDNEQFF.

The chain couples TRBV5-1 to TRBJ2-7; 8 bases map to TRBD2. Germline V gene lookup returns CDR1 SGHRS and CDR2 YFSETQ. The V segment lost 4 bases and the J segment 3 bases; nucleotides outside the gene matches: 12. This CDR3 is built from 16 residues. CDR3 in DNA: TGCGCCAGCAGCACCGACACTAGCGGTAACCTCTACGAGCAGTACTTC. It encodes CASSTDTSGNLYEQYF.

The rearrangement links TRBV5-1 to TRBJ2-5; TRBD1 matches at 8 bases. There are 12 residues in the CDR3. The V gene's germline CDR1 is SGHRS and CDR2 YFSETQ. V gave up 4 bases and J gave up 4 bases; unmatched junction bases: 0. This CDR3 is CASSTGGETQYF. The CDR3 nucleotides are TGCGCCAGCAGCACAGGGGGAGAGACCCAGTACTTC.

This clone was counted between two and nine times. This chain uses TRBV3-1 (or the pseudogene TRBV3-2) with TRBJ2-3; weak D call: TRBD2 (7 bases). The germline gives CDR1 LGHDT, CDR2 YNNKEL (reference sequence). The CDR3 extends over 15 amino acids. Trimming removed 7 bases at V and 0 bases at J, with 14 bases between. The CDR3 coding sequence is TGTGCCAGCAACGTGTGGGGGGGCAGCACAGATACGCAGTATTTT. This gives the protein CASNVWGGSTDTQYF.

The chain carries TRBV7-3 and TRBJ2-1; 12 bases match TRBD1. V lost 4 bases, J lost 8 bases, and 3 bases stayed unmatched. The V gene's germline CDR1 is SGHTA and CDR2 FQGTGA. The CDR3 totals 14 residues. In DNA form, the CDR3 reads TGTGCCAGCAGCTCGGGACAGGGGGCGGATGAGCAGTTCTTC. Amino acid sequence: CASSSGQGADEQFF.

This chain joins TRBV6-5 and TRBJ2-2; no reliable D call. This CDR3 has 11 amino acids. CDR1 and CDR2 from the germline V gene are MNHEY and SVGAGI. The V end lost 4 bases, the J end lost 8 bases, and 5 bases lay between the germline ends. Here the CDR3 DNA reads TGTGCCAGCAGTTCGTTTGGGGAGCTGTTTTTT. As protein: CASSSFGELFF.

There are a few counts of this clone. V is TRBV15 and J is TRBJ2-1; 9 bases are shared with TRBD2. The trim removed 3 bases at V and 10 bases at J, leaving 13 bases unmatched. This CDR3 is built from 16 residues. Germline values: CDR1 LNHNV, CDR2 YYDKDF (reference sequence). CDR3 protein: CATSRNRREGRGEQFF. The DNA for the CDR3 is TGTGCCACCAGCAGGAATCGGCGGGAGGGCCGGGGGGAGCAGTTCTTC.

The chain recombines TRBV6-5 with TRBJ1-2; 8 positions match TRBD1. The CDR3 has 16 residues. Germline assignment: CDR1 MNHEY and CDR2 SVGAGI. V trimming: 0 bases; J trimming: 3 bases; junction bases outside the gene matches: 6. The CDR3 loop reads CASSYSGTGTHYGYTF. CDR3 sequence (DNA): TGTGCCAGCAGTTACTCCGGGACAGGTACACACTATGGCTACACCTTC.

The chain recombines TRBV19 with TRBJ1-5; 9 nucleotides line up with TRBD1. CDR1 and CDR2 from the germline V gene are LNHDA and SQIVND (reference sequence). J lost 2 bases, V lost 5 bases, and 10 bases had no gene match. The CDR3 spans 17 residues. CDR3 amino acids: CASSPAPDRGGNQPQHF. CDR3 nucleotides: TGTGCCAGTAGTCCCGCCCCGGACAGGGGAGGCAATCAGCCCCAGCATTTT.

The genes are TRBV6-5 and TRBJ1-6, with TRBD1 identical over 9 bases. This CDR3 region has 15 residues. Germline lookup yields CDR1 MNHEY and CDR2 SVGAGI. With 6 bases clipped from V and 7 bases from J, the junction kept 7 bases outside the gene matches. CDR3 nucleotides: TGTGCCAGCAGAGCGGGACAGGGAAAGAATTCACCCCTCCACTTT. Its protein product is CASRAGQGKNSPLHF.

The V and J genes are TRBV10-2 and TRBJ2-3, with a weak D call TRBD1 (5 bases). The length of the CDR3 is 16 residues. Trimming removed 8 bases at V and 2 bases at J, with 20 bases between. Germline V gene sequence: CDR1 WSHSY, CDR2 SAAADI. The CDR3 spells CASQSGPPSHTDTQYF. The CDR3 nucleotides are TGCGCCAGCCAATCAGGGCCACCCTCGCACACAGATACGCAGTATTTT.

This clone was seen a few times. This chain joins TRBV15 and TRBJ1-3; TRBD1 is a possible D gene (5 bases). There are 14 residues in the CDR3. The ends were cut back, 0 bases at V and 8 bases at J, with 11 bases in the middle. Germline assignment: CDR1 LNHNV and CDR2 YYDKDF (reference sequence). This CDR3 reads CATSREAGMDTIYF. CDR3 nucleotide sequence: TGTGCCACCAGCAGAGAGGCAGGGATGGACACCATATATTTT. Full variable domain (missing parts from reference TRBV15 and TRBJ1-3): DAMVIQNPRYQVTQFGKPVTLSCSQTLNHNVMYWYQQKSSQAPKLLFHYYDKDFNNEADTPDNFQSRRPNTSFCFLDIRSPGLGDTAMYLCATSREAGMDTIYFGEGSWLTVV.

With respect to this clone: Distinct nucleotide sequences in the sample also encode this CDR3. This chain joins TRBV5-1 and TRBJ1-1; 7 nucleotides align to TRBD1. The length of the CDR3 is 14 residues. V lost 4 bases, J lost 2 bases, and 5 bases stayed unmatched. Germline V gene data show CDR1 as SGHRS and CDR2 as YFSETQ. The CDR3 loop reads CASSPGQFNTEAFF. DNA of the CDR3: TGCGCCAGCAGCCCGGGACAGTTTAACACTGAAGCTTTCTTT.

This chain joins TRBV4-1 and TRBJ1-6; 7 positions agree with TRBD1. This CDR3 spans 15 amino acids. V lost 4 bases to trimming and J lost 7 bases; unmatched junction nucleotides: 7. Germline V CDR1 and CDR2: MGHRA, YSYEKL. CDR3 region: CASSLATGQNSPLHF. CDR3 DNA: TGCGCCAGCAGCCTCGCGACAGGGCAGAATTCACCCCTCCACTTT.

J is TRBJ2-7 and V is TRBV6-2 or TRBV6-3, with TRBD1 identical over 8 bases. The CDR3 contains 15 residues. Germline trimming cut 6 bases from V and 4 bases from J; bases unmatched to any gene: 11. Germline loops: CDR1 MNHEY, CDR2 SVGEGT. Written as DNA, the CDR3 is TGTGCCAGCAGCCCTGGACAGGGCTTGCGTTACGAGCAGTACTTC. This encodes CASSPGQGLRYEQYF.

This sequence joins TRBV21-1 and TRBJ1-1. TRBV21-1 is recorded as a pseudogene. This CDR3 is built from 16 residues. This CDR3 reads CASSPAFGVLNTEAFF. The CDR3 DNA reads TGTGCCAGCAGCCCCGCCTTCGGGGTATTGAACACTGAAGCTTTCTTT.

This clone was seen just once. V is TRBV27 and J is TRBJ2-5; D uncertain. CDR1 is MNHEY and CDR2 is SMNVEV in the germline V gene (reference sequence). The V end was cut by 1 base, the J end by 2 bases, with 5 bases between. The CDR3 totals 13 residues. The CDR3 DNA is TGTGCCAGCAGTTTATATCGGCAAGAGACCCAGTACTTC. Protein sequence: CASSLYRQETQYF.

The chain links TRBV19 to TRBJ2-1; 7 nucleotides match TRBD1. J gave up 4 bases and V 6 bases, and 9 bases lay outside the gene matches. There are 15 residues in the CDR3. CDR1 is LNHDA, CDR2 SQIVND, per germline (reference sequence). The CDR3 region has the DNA TGTGCCAGTAGACCACAGGGGCCTGGTTACAATGAGCAGTTCTTC. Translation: CASRPQGPGYNEQFF. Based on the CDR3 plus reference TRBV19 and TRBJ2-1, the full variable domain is DGGITQSPKYLFRKEGQNVTLSCEQNLNHDAMYWYRQDPGQGLRLIYYSQIVNDFQKGDIAEGYSVSREKKESFPLTVTSAQKNPTAFYLCASRPQGPGYNEQFFGPGTRLTVL.

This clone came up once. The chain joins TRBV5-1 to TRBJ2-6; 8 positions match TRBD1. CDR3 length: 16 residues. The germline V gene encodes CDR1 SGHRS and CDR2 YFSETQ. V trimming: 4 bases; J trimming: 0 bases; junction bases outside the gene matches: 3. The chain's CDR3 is CASSRTGISGANVLTF. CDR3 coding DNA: TGCGCCAGCAGCCGGACAGGGATCTCTGGGGCCAACGTCCTGACTTTC.

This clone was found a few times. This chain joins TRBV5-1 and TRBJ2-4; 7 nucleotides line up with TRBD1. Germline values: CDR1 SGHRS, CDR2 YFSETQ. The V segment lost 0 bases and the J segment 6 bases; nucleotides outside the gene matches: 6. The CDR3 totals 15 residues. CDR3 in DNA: TGCGCCAGCAGCTTGGTGGGGGACAGTAGAAACATTCAGTACTTC. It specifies CASSLVGDSRNIQYF.

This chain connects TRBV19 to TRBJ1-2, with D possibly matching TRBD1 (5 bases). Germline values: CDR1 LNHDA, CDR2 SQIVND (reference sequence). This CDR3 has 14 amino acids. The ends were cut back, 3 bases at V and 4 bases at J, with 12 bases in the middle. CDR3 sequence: CASSMRQRLYGYTF. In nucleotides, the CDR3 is TGTGCCAGTAGTATGAGACAGCGACTCTATGGCTACACCTTC.

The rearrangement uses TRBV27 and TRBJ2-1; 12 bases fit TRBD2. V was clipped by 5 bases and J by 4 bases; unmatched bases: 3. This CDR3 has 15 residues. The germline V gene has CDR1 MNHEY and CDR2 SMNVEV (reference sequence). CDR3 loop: CASSTGLAGYNEQFF. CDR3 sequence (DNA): TGTGCCAGCAGTACAGGACTAGCGGGATACAATGAGCAGTTCTTC.